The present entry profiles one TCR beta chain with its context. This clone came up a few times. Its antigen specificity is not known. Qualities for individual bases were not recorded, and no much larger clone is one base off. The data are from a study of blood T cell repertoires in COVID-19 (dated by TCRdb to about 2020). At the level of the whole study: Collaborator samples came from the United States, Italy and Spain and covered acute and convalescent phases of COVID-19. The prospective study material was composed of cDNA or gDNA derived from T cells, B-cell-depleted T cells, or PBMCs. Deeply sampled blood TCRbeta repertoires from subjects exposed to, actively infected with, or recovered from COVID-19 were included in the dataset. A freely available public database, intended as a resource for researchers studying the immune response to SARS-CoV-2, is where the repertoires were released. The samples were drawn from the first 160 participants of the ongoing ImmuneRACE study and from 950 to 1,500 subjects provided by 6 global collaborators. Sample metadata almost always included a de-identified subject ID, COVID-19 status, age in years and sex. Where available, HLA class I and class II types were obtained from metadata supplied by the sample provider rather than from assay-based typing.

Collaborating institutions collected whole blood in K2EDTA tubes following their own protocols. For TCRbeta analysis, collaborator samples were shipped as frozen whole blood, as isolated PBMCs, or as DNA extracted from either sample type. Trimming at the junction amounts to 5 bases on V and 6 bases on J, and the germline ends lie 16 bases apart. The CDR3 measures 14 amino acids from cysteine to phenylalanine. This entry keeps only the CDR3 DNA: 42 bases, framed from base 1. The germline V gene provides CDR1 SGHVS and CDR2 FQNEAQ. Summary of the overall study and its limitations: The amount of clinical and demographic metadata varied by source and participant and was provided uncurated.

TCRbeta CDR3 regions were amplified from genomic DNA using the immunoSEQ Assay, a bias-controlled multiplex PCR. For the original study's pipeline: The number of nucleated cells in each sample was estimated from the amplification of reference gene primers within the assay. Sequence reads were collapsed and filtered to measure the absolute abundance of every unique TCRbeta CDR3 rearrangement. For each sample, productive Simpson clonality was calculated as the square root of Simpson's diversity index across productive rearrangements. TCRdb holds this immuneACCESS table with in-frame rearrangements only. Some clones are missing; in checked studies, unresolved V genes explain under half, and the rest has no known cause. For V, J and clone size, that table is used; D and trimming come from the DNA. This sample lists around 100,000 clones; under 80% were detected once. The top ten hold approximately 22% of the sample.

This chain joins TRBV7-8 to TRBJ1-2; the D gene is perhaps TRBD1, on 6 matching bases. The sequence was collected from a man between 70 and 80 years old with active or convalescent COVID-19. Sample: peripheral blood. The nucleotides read TGTGCCAGCAGCCCTACGACAGGACCAGATGGCTACACCTTC. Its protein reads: CASSPTTGPDGYTF.